Shown below are 19 T cell receptor beta chains from a single sample sequenced in a study of CD8 T cells in Susac syndrome. Reverse transcription of roughly 0.5 to 1 ug RNA was performed with random hexamers. Each CDR3 protein is one row after TCRdb ran MiXCR on the immunoSEQ multiplex PCR reads. This sample carries about 290,000 distinct CDR3 sequences, about nine tenths of them seen once, and the ten largest clones take more than 0.15%. Sequenced input: CD8+ T cells from PBMCs. The receptors originated from a human donor with multiple sclerosis.

In its sample, this clonotype was seen once. This rearrangement joins TRBV30 to TRBJ1-2; D remains ambiguous. The V and J ends lost 0 bases and 4 bases respectively, with 9 bases between them. CDR3 size: 13 residues. Germline V lookup: CDR1 GTSNPN, CDR2 SVGIG (reference sequence). CDR3 sequence reads: CAWSVTPGYGYTF. CDR3 bases: TGTGCCTGGAGTGTAACCCCGGGCTATGGCTACACCTTC.

This clonotype has just one count. This chain joins TRBV7-3 and TRBJ2-5; 11 nucleotides match TRBD2. The CDR3 extends over 18 amino acids. V gave up 5 bases and J gave up 5 bases; unmatched junction bases: 16. The V gene's germline CDR1 is SGHTA and CDR2 FQGTGA. CDR3 bases: TGTGCCAGCAGCGACAATGTAGCGGGGGGGCGCTTTATGGAGACCCAGTACTTC. This sequence encodes CASSDNVAGGRFMETQYF.

The CDR3 sequence: CSATSGGVRDEQYF. As DNA, the CDR3 is TGCAGTGCCACTAGCGGGGGGGTGCGAGACGAGCAGTACTTC. This chain joins TRBV20-1 and TRBJ2-7; 13 nucleotides agree with TRBD2. Germline trimming cut 6 bases from V and 5 bases from J; bases unmatched to any gene: 7. Germline CDR1 is DFQATT and CDR2 is SNEGSKA (reference sequence). This CDR3 has 14 residues.

In its sample, this clonotype was seen once. The rearrangement joins TRBV24-1 to TRBJ2-1; D gene unclear. Germline V gives CDR1 KGHDR, CDR2 SFDVKD. Trimming shortened V by 9 bases and J by 5 bases, and 13 bases separated the two germline ends. The CDR3 length is 13 residues. The CDR3 sequence is CATRTGFDNEQFF. The CDR3 region has the DNA TGTGCCACCCGAACGGGTTTCGACAATGAGCAGTTCTTC.

This chain links TRBV29-1 with TRBJ2-6, with 7 bases lining up with TRBD2. The CDR3 covers 20 residues. Germline CDR1 SQVTM, CDR2 ANQGSEA. V dropped 0 bases and J dropped 0; count of bases not matched to a gene: 14. In DNA form, the CDR3 reads TGCAGCGTTGAAGATCGGGGAGGGACTTTTGGCCACTCTGGGGCCAACGTCCTGACTTTC. Translation: CSVEDRGGTFGHSGANVLTF.

This clonotype was seen once. The chain couples TRBV7-9 to TRBJ2-7; 11 bases agree with TRBD1. The V and J ends lost 5 bases and 3 bases, in that order; junction bases with no gene match: 6. This CDR3 has 15 amino acids. Germline values: CDR1 SEHNR, CDR2 FQNEAQ (reference sequence). As DNA, the CDR3 is TGTGCCAGCAGCCTACAGGACAGGGGGCACTACGAGCAGTACTTC. Translation gives CASSLQDRGHYEQYF.

This chain uses TRBV11-1 with TRBJ2-7, with unresolved D. CDR1 and CDR2 from the germline V gene are SGHAT and FQDESV (reference sequence). V was pared by 2 bases and J by 2 bases, with 7 bases between. The CDR3 has 13 amino acids. CDR3 amino acids: CASSLSSPYEQYF. The CDR3, as DNA: TGTGCCAGCAGCTTATCCTCCCCCTACGAGCAGTACTTC. Drawing the rest from reference TRBV11-1 and TRBJ2-7, the complete variable domain is EAEVAQSPRYKITEKSQAVAFWCDPISGHATLYWYRQILGQGPELLVQFQDESVVDDSQLPKDRFSAERLKGVDSTLKIQPAELGDSAMYLCASSLSSPYEQYFGPGTRLTVT.

The gene calls are TRBV5-4 and TRBJ2-7, with D possibly matching TRBD2 (5 bases). Germline loops: CDR1 SGHNT, CDR2 YYREEE (reference sequence). Trimming pared 4 bases from V and 3 bases from J, leaving 20 bases between. The CDR3 runs 16 residues. The CDR3 loop is CASSLEIGGNLYEQYF. CDR3 sequence (DNA): TGTGCCAGCAGCCTAGAGATCGGAGGCAACCTCTACGAGCAGTACTTC.

The V gene is TRBV29-1, the J gene TRBJ2-1, with D unclear. CDR1 is SQVTM, CDR2 ANQGSEA, per germline. V was shortened by 2 bases and J by 8 bases, with 7 bases between the two germline ends. This CDR3 is 11 amino acids long. The CDR3: CSVERNHEQFF. The DNA of the CDR3 is TGCAGCGTTGAAAGAAACCATGAGCAGTTCTTC.

This chain joins TRBV13 and TRBJ2-3; 7 bases agree with TRBD1. The CDR3 extends over 15 amino acids. In germline, CDR1 is PRHDT, CDR2 FYEKMQ (reference sequence). Losses at the gene ends were 7 bases for V and 6 bases for J; bases not matched to a gene: 13. The CDR3 DNA reads TGTGCCAGCACCTCATGGACAGGCGGCCTGGATACGCAGTATTTT. Translated: CASTSWTGGLDTQYF.

In this sample, this clonotype turned up once. The V gene is TRBV19, the J gene TRBJ2-1, with TRBD1 matching over 10 bases. The CDR3 totals 17 residues. The germline CDR1 and CDR2 sequences are LNHDA and SQIVND (reference sequence). J was trimmed by 5 bases and V by 1 base; bases with no gene match: 8. This CDR3 reads CASSIVQTGGFNNEQFF. The CDR3 DNA sequence: TGTGCCAGTAGTATAGTCCAGACAGGGGGCTTCAACAATGAGCAGTTCTTC.

This CDR3 is CASSESAPGQGMEPQHF. The DNA for the CDR3 is TGTGCCAGCAGTGAATCAGCCCCGGGACAGGGGATGGAGCCCCAGCATTTT. The chain uses TRBV25-1 and TRBJ1-5; TRBD1 matches at 10 bases. Per the germline V gene, CDR1 is MGHDK and CDR2 is SYGVNS. The CDR3 has 17 amino acids. The trim removed 1 base at V and 8 bases at J, leaving 11 bases unmatched.

V is TRBV24-1 and J is TRBJ1-2, with D possibly being TRBD1 (5 bases). Germline CDR1 is KGHDR and CDR2 is SFDVKD. This CDR3 is 13 amino acids long. V lost 9 bases and J lost 1, with 11 bases in between. This chain's CDR3 is CATSEGLNYGYTF. The CDR3 DNA reads TGTGCCACCTCGGAGGGGCTTAACTATGGCTACACCTTC.

The V and J genes are TRBV7-9 and TRBJ2-7; 12 bases map to TRBD2. The V and J ends lost 8 bases and 5 bases, in that order; junction bases with no gene match: 4. The germline V gene encodes CDR1 SEHNR and CDR2 FQNEAQ (reference sequence). The CDR3 loop spans 13 amino acids. The DNA of the CDR3 is TGTGCCAGCCGACTAGCGGGAGCTGACGAGCAGTACTTC. It encodes CASRLAGADEQYF. Combining the CDR3 with reference TRBV7-9 and TRBJ2-7 gives the whole variable domain DTGVSQNPRHKITKRGQNVTFRCDPISEHNRLYWYRQTLGQGPEFLTYFQNEAQLEKSRLLSDRFSAERPKGSFSTLEIQRTEQGDSAMYLCASRLAGADEQYFGPGTRLTVT.

The chain is built from TRBV6-6 and TRBJ2-7, with D unresolved. Per the germline V gene, CDR1 is MNHNY and CDR2 is SVGAGI (reference sequence). The CDR3 has 14 residues. V gave up 5 bases and J gave up 0 bases, with 11 bases separating them. The CDR3 DNA is TGTGCCAGCAGTGACTTTTTGAGCTCCTACGAGCAGTACTTC. Its protein product is CASSDFLSSYEQYF.

This sequence joins TRBV6-5 and TRBJ2-1; no clear D. The CDR3 totals 12 residues. CDR1 is MNHEY and CDR2 is SVGAGI in the germline V gene. V was shortened by 5 bases and J by 7 bases, with 9 bases between the two germline ends. CDR3 nucleotides: TGTGCCAGCAGTACCCCCCAGAATGAGCAGTTCTTC. Protein sequence: CASSTPQNEQFF.

The chain couples TRBV29-1 to TRBJ2-1, with TRBD2 identical over 7 bases. The CDR3 loop spans 14 amino acids. V trimming: 3 bases; J trimming: 2 bases; junction bases outside the gene matches: 4. Germline CDR1 SQVTM, CDR2 ANQGSEA. CDR3 sequence reads: CSVEGLAAYNEQFF. The CDR3 DNA sequence: TGCAGCGTTGAGGGCCTAGCGGCCTACAATGAGCAGTTCTTC.

This sequence joins TRBV12-3 or TRBV12-4 and TRBJ2-1; 8 positions match TRBD2. Losses at the gene ends were 3 bases for V and 12 bases for J; bases not matched to a gene: 10. The length of the CDR3 is 14 residues. The CDR3 DNA reads as TGTGCCAGCAGTTTGGGCCGGGGGGGCCTAGGGCAGTTCTTC. It translates to CASSLGRGGLGQFF.

The chain combines TRBV13 with TRBJ1-6; TRBD1 might be the D (6 bases). The CDR3 covers 15 residues. V was trimmed by 2 bases and J by 9 bases, leaving 14 bases between them. Germline values: CDR1 PRHDT, CDR2 FYEKMQ (reference sequence). The CDR3 nucleotides read TGTGCCAGCAGCTTACGGCAGGGGAATCTTTCACCCCTCCACTTT. Translated: CASSLRQGNLSPLHF.